The entry that follows covers one T cell receptor (beta chain) sequence. Antigen: not known. TCRdb re-derived calls from the 5' RACE reads in MiXCR, one entry per CDR3 protein. The sample has about half a million distinct CDR3 sequences; 15% to 20% are singletons. The CDR3 has 13 residues. Deletions cut 5 bases from V and 6 bases from J, with 11 bases between. CDR1 is SGHNT and CDR2 is YENEEA in the germline V gene. The data are from a study of T-cell memory formation after mild COVID-19. Study conclusions and caveats: The study detected some responding clones in pre-infection memory, suggesting cross-reactive memory joined. Mostly located in CM and EM were contracting CD4+ clones, with contracting CD8+ clones located in EMRA.

This chain links TRBV11-3 with TRBJ2-1; D is possibly TRBD1 (5 bases). This receptor was taken from an adult woman who had mild COVID-19 (a few samples of this study predate the infection). Cell type and time point are not known. Sequences were obtained from PBMCs or a T cell subset sorted from them (not recorded which). DNA for the CDR3: TGTGCCAGCAGCACAAGGGGCTCCAATGAGCAGTTCTTC. Protein: CASSTRGSNEQFF.